Described below is a single T cell receptor beta chain sequence and its context. The genomic DNA of each subset was split evenly across several immunoSEQ plates. A roughly 220 ng quantity of DNA, 30,000 to 35,000 T cell genomes, went into the sorted-subset replicate PCRs. Produced via immunoSEQ multiplex PCR; TCRdb's table is partial and in-frame only. The sample has over 2 million clones, about 95% seen once. The sample is drawn from a study of shared clonotypes between healthy human individuals. Positively selected for CCR7, the CD45RO-negative cells used as naive CD8 cells excluded terminally differentiated effector memory CD45RA+ cells. The germline V and J ends were trimmed by 0 bases and 8 bases, with 14 bases remaining between them. The germline V gene encodes CDR1 GTSNPN and CDR2 SVGIG (reference sequence). This CDR3 spans 14 amino acids.

The sample was naive CD8+ T cells sorted from blood. This sequence originates from a man aged 18 to 29 in good health. The rearrangement uses TRBV30 and TRBJ2-1, with D perhaps matching TRBD1 (6 bases). The CDR3: CAWSVTRQVDEQFF. The CDR3 DNA reads as TGTGCCTGGAGTGTCACGAGACAGGTAGATGAGCAGTTCTTC.